The sequence of this T cell receptor beta chain was determined in a study of regulatory T cells in long-lasting Graves disease. Investigators prepared the TCR beta libraries by applying iRepertoire HTBI primers and Arm-PCR of CDR3 regions. TCRdb redid the calling of the multiplex PCR reads with MiXCR, one entry per CDR3 protein. The repertoire holds hundreds of thousands of distinct CDR3 sequences, with approximately 20% as singletons. This clonotype came up many times. As to time point: newly diagnosed GD, antithyroid drugs for less than 3 months. Isolated PBMC RNA provided the starting material for the TCR library. Germline trimming cut 5 bases from V and 7 bases from J; bases unmatched to any gene: 6. There are 14 residues in the CDR3.

The chain links TRBV12-3 or TRBV12-4 to TRBJ2-7; the match to TRBD1 covers 12 bases. The material sequenced was peripheral blood mononuclear cells (PBMCs), taken at new diagnosis, from a patient treated with antithyroid drugs. This clonotype was sampled from a female donor with Graves disease. CDR3: CASSPGQGAEEQYF. In nucleotides, the CDR3 is TGTGCCAGCAGTCCGGGACAGGGGGCGGAAGAGCAGTACTTC.